This TCR beta chain appears in the sequencing data of a study of cytomegalovirus exposure and HLA in healthy donors. Overall study findings and caveats: Available immune exposure information was restricted to CMV serostatus only. Equally common other TCR beta chains were less clonally expanded than HLA-associated ones, a later analysis found. The classifier, whose performance was assessed in both the original and validation cohorts, reportedly diagnosed cytomegalovirus status with high specificity and sensitivity. Researchers reported in a later analysis that common viral pathogens appeared linked to several top clusters.

Primers: 60 Vbeta forward and 13 Jbeta reverse. This table comes from immunoSEQ multiplex PCR, and its TCRdb copy is limited to in-frame clones, with some not included. The sample lists 150,000 or so clones; around 79% were seen once. Points on this clone: Its antigen is unidentified.

Sequencing was done on a sample of PBMCs. This TCR came from a man aged 35 to 55 in good health and CMV-seropositive.

The CDR3 loop is CATTFRAYGNQPQHF. The CDR3 coding sequence is TGTGCCACCACTTTCAGGGCCTACGGCAATCAGCCCCAGCATTTT. The genes are TRBV19 and TRBJ1-5; perhaps TRBD1 as D (5 bases). The CDR3 covers 15 residues. Germline V gene lookup returns CDR1 LNHDA and CDR2 SQIVND (reference sequence). Trimming left V 10 bases short and J 2 bases short, with 18 bases between.